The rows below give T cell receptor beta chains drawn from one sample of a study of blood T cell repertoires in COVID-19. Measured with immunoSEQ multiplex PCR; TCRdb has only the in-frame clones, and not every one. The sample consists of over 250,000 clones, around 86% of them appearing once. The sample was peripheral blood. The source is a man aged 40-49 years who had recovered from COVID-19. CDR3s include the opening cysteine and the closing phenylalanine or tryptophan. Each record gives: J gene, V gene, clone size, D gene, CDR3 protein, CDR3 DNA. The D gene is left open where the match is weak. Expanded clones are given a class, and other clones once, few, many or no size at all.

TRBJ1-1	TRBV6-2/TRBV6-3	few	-	CASSPGRVNTEAFF	TGTGCCAGCAGCCCCGGTAGAGTGAACACTGAAGCTTTCTTT
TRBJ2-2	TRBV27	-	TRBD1	CASRTGLHTGELFF	TGTGCCAGCAGGACAGGGTTGCACACCGGGGAGCTGTTTTTT
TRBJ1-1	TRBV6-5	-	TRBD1	CASSYLQGAWAFF	TGTGCCAGCAGTTACCTCCAGGGGGCGTGGGCTTTCTTT
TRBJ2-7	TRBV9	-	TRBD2	CASSPGRESRDEQYF	TGTGCCAGCAGTCCCGGGCGGGAGAGTAGAGACGAGCAGTACTTC
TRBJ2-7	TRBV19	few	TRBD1	CASATGTGLDEQYF	TGTGCCAGTGCAACCGGGACAGGGTTGGACGAGCAGTACTTC
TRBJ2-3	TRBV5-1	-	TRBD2	CASSSSREGLHTQYF	TGCGCCAGCAGCTCCTCTCGGGAGGGATTACATACGCAGTATTTT
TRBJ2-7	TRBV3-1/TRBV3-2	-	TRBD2	CASSQDASGSLYEQYF	TGTGCCAGCAGCCAAGATGCTAGCGGGAGTCTCTACGAGCAGTACTTC
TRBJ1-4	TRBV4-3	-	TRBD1	CASSQDTDREGEKLFF	TGCGCCAGCAGCCAAGACACGGACAGGGAGGGCGAAAAACTGTTTTTT
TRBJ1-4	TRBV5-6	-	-	CASSLQGISEKLFF	TGTGCCAGCAGCTTGCAGGGGATATCTGAAAAACTGTTTTTT
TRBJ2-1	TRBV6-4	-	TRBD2	CASSLTSGRNISSYNEQFF	TGTGCCAGCAGTCTTACTAGCGGGAGAAATATTAGCTCCTACAATGAGCAGTTCTTC
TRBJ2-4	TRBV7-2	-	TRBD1	CASSKGQGNIQYF	TGTGCCAGCAGCAAGGGACAGGGAAACATTCAGTACTTC
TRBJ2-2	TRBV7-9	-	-	CASSPIRTDHTGELFF	TGTGCCAGCAGCCCAATCCGGACAGACCACACCGGGGAGCTGTTTTTT
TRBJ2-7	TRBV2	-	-	CASSKSVGSSYEQYF	TGTGCCAGCAGTAAGAGTGTAGGGAGCTCCTACGAGCAGTACTTC
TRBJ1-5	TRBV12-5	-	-	CASGLDYSNQPQHF	TGTGCTAGTGGTTTGGATTATAGCAATCAGCCCCAGCATTTT
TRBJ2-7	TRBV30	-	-	CAWSPQSYEQYF	TGTGCCTGGAGCCCACAGAGCTACGAGCAGTACTTC